The source of this TCR beta chain is a study of blood T cell repertoires in COVID-19. Study-level information: The origin of the acute and convalescent COVID-19 samples was the United States, Italy and Spain.

TCRdb's copy holds only in-frame clones and misses some; the assay was immunoSEQ multiplex PCR. The table lists about 7,500 clones, 88% of them singletons. The V and J ends lost 3 bases and 7 bases respectively, with 16 bases between them. The CDR3 is 14 amino acids. Per the germline V gene, CDR1 is SGHNT and CDR2 is YYREEE (reference sequence). The chain carries TRBV5-4 and TRBJ1-2, with D unresolved. This TCR was recovered from a human donor in a cohort sampled during active COVID-19. Sequencing was performed on peripheral blood. The CDR3 spells CASSSRHNMGGYTF. Here the CDR3 DNA reads TGTGCCAGCAGCTCGAGACACAACATGGGTGGCTACACCTTC. The variable domain in full, with the rest retrieved from reference TRBV5-4 and TRBJ1-2, is ETGVTQSPTHLIKTRGQQVTLRCSSQSGHNTVSWYQQALGQGPQFIFQYYREEENGRGNFPPRFSGLQFPNYSSELNVNALELDDSALYLCASSSRHNMGGYTFGSGTRLTVV.